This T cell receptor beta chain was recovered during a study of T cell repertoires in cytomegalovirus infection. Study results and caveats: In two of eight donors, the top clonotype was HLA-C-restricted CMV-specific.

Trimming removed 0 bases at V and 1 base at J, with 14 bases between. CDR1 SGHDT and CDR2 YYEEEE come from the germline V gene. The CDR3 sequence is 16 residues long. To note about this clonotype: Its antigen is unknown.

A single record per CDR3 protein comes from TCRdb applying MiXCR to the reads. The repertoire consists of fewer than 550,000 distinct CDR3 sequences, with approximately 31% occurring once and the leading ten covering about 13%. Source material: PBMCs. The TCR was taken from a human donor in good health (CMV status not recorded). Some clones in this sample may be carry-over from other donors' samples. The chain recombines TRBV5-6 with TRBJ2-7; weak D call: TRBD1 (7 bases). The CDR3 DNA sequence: TGTGCCAGCAGCTTGGACTCCCAGGGGGGTTCCTACGAGCAGTACTTC. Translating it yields CASSLDSQGGSYEQYF.